This T cell receptor beta chain was identified in a study of T-cell reconstitution after alpha-beta-depleted transplantation in children. V was cut by 6 bases and J by 2 bases, with 8 bases left in between. There are 13 residues in the CDR3. From germline, CDR1 is MNHEY and CDR2 SVGEGT. It was with unique molecular identifiers that the TCRbeta library was prepared. TCRdb reprocessed the PCR reads with MiXCR, giving one entry per CDR3 protein. The sample carries about 200,000 distinct CDR3 sequences, about 7% recorded once. This clonotype was counted ten times or more. The chain uses TRBV6-2 or TRBV6-3 and TRBJ2-1; the D is unclear. The sample was PBMCs, taken before TCRalphabeta/CD19-depleted stem cell transplant. The clonotype originates from a boy younger than 10 with acute lymphoblastic leukemia, due to receive a stem cell transplant. The CDR3: CASSNLAYNEQFF. CDR3 in DNA: TGTGCCAGCAGCAATCTGGCCTACAATGAGCAGTTCTTC.